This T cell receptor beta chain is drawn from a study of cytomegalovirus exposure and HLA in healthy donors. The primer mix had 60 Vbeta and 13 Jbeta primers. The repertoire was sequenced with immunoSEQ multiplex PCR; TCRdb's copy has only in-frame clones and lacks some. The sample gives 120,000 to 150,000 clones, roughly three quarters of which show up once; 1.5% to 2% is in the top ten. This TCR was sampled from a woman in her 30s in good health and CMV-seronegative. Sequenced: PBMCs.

The CDR3 nucleotides are TGTGCCAGCAGTGAAGCGGCAGGGGGCGGCAATCAGCCCCAGCATTTT. Amino acids: CASSEAAGGGNQPQHF. The V and J genes are TRBV6-1 and TRBJ1-5; 8 nucleotides line up with TRBD1. Trimming removed 0 bases from V and 2 bases from J; junction bases left unmatched: 3. Germline V gene lookup returns CDR1 MNHNS and CDR2 SASEGT. CDR3 length: 16 amino acids.